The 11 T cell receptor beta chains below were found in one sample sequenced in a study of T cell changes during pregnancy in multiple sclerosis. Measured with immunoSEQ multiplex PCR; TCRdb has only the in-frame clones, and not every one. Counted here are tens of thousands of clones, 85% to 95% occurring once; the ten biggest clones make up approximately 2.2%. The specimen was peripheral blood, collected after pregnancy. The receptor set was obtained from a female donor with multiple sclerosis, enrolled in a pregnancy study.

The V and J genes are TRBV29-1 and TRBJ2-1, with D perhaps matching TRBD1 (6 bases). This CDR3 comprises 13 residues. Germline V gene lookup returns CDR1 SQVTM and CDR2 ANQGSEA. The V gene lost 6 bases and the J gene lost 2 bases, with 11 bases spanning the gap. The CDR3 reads CSVRRDTYNEQFF. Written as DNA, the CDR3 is TGCAGCGTGCGCAGGGACACCTACAATGAGCAGTTCTTC.

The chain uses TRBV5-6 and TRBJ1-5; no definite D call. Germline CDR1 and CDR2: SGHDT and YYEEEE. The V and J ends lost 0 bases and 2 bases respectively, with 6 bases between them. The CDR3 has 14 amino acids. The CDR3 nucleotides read TGTGCCAGCAGCTTGGGGAGGGGCAATCAGCCCCAGCATTTT. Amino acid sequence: CASSLGRGNQPQHF.

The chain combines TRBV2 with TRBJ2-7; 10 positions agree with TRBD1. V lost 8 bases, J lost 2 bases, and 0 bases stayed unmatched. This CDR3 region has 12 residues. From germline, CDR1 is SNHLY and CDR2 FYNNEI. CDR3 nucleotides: TGTGCCAGCGGACAGGGGGCCTACGAGCAGTACTTC. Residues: CASGQGAYEQYF.

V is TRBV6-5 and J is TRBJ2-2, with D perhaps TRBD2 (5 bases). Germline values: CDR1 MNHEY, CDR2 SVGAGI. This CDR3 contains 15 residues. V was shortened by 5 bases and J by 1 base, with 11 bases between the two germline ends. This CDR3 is CASSRNGENTGELFF. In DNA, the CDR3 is TGTGCCAGCAGTCGAAACGGGGAGAACACCGGGGAGCTGTTTTTT.

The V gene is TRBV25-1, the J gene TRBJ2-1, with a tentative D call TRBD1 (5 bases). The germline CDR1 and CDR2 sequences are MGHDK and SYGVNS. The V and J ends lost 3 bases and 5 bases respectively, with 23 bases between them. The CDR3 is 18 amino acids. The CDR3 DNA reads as TGTGCCAGCAGTGACCATCGACAGTTGGGTGTTGACCACAATGAGCAGTTCTTC. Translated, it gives CASSDHRQLGVDHNEQFF.

The CDR3 nucleotides are TGTGCCAGTAGCCCGGACAGCCTCAATCAGCCCCAGCATTTT. This codes for CASSPDSLNQPQHF. The rearrangement links TRBV19 to TRBJ1-5; a possible D gene is TRBD1 (6 bases). Trimming took off 6 bases at V and 3 bases at J, with 12 bases between the two ends. This CDR3 comprises 14 residues. Germline V gives CDR1 LNHDA, CDR2 SQIVND (reference sequence). Supplemented by reference TRBV19 and TRBJ1-5, the full variable domain reads DGGITQSPKYLFRKEGQNVTLSCEQNLNHDAMYWYRQDPGQGLRLIYYSQIVNDFQKGDIAEGYSVSREKKESFPLTVTSAQKNPTAFYLCASSPDSLNQPQHFGDGTRLSIL.

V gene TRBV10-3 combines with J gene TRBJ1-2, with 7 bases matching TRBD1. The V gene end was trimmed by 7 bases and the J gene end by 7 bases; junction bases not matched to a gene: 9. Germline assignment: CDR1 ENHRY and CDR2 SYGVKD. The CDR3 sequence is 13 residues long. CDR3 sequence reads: CAITPGTVPGYTF. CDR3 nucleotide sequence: TGTGCCATCACCCCCGGGACAGTCCCTGGCTACACCTTC.

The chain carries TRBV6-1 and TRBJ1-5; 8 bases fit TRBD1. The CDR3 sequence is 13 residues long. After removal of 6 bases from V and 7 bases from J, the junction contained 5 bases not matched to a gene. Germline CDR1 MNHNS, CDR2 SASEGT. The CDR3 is CASRTTGDQPQHF. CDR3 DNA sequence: TGTGCCAGCAGGACGACAGGGGACCAGCCCCAGCATTTT.

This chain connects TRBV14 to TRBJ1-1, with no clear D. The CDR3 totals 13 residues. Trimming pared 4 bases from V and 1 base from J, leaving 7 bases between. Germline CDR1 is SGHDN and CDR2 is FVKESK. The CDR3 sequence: CASSLIQNTEAFF. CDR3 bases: TGTGCCAGCAGCCTCATCCAGAACACTGAAGCTTTCTTT.

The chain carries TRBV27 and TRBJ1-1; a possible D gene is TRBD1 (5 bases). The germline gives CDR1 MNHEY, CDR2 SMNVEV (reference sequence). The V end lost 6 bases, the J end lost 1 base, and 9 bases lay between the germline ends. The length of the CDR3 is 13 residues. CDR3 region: CASRFDRNTEAFF. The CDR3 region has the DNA TGTGCCAGCAGATTCGACAGGAACACTGAAGCTTTCTTT.

CDR3 nucleotides: TGTGCCAGCACCAGGACAGGGAGGGGTGAAAAACTGTTTTTT. It codes for CASTRTGRGEKLFF. The chain joins TRBV6-1 to TRBJ1-4, with 8 bases that match TRBD1. CDR3 length equals 14 residues. In germline, CDR1 is MNHNS, CDR2 SASEGT. V was pared by 7 bases and J by 7 bases, with 8 bases of the junction left unmatched.